This T cell receptor (beta chain) was obtained from a study of cytomegalovirus exposure and HLA in healthy donors. Study-level background: Earlier findings included about 120 million unique TCR beta sequences obtained from 150 million to 200 million T cells.

The CDR3 runs to 13 residues. Trimming cost V 6 bases and J 6 bases, with 12 bases left between them. Germline V lookup: CDR1 KGHSH, CDR2 LQKENI. 13 Jbeta primers and 60 Vbeta primers were used for the PCR. Profiling relied on immunoSEQ multiplex PCR, and the TCRdb table lists in-frame clones only, not all of them. The sample yields some 180,000 clones, roughly 8.7% seen once. General study findings and limits: Many donors shared some public TCRs, even though most TCR sequences were rare. Indistinguishable V segments, including TRBV6-2 and TRBV6-3, were excluded.

This clone was seen a few times. Its antigen is as yet unknown. The sequence was collected from a woman in her 30s in good health and CMV-seropositive. The rearrangement uses TRBV18 and TRBJ1-5; perhaps TRBD1 as D (6 bases). The source material was PBMCs. The CDR3 DNA is TGTGCCAGCTCGACAGGTCTCGGTCAGCCCCAGCATTTT. Protein: CASSTGLGQPQHF.